Below, 17 T cell receptor beta chains from the same sample are listed, as sequenced in a study of cytomegalovirus exposure and HLA in healthy donors. PCR was performed using 60 Vbeta and 13 Jbeta primers. TCRdb's table, derived via immunoSEQ multiplex PCR, lists solely in-frame clones and lacks some. The sample lists about 93,000 clones, about 80% occurring once. The sample was PBMCs. These receptors were taken from a man aged 30-40 years in good health and CMV-seronegative.

V usage is TRBV6-6 and J usage is TRBJ1-1; 7 bases match TRBD1. With 5 bases clipped from V and 5 bases from J, the junction kept 2 bases outside the gene matches. The germline V gene has CDR1 MNHNY and CDR2 SVGAGI (reference sequence). This CDR3 region has 12 residues. CDR3 region: CASSPGGTEAFF. CDR3 coding DNA: TGTGCCAGCAGTCCAGGGGGTACTGAAGCTTTCTTT.

This CDR3 is CASSRTYSSYNEQFF. The CDR3 DNA reads as TGTGCCAGCAGCAGGACTTATAGCTCCTACAATGAGCAGTTCTTC. The V and J genes are TRBV21-1 and TRBJ2-1; the listed D gene, TRBD2, was not tested against the DNA. TRBV21-1 is a pseudogene. The CDR3 totals 15 residues.

The chain combines TRBV19 with TRBJ1-2; D gene uncertain. Germline CDR1 and CDR2: LNHDA and SQIVND (reference sequence). CDR3 length equals 14 residues. The V end was cut by 7 bases, the J end by 9 bases, with 21 bases between. The DNA of the CDR3 is TGTGCCAGTACTCTCGCCCGGACTGGCTACAGCTACACCTTC. It codes for CASTLARTGYSYTF.

As for this clone: At one boundary the junction diverges from the germline segment, which might be a read error. The chain has TRBV7-9 and TRBJ1-1; D is undetermined. In germline, CDR1 is SEHNR, CDR2 FQNEAQ (reference sequence). The CDR3 spans 12 residues. The CDR3 is CSSSLITGGAFF. The DNA of the CDR3 is TGTTCCAGCAGCTTAATAACGGGCGGGGCTTTCTTT.

The chain links TRBV4-3 to TRBJ2-6; D gene uncertain. The CDR3 extends over 15 amino acids. CDR1 and CDR2 (germline): LGHNA, YSLEER. Trimming shortened V by 0 bases and J by 0 bases, and 3 bases separated the two germline ends. The chain's CDR3 is CASSQDRSGANVLTF. DNA of the CDR3: TGCGCCAGCAGCCAAGATCGCTCTGGGGCCAACGTCCTGACTTTC.

This clone came up once. This rearrangement joins TRBV7-2 to TRBJ1-4; no firm D call. Germline CDR1 and CDR2: SGHTA and FQGNSA. CDR3 length: 16 residues. V dropped 1 base and J dropped 8 bases, with 17 bases sitting between them. DNA of the CDR3: TGTGCCAGCAGCTTAGGTTTGGCCACCAAGAGGGAAAAACTGTTTTTT. Translated: CASSLGLATKREKLFF.

This chain connects TRBV7-3 to TRBJ2-7, with D tentatively TRBD2 (7 bases). CDR3 length: 15 amino acids. V was clipped by 2 bases and J by 11 bases, with 22 bases between them. In germline, CDR1 is SGHTA, CDR2 FQGTGA. The CDR3 coding sequence is TGTGCCAGCAGCTTATCGGGGGGCGATAGGGCAGAGAAGTACTTC. This codes for CASSLSGGDRAEKYF.

The chain has TRBV2 and TRBJ1-5; no definite D call. Per the germline V gene, CDR1 is SNHLY and CDR2 is FYNNEI. Trimming shortened V by 5 bases and J by 12 bases, and 14 bases separated the two germline ends. The CDR3 has 12 amino acids. CDR3 sequence reads: CASSTSGPLQHF. For the CDR3, the DNA is TGTGCCAGCAGTACGAGCGGTCCGCTCCAGCATTTT.

The rearrangement joins TRBV6-5 to TRBJ1-6; TRBD1 matches at 7 bases. Germline trimming cut 2 bases from V and 7 bases from J; bases unmatched to any gene: 8. Germline V CDR1 and CDR2: MNHEY, SVGAGI. The CDR3 is made up of 16 amino acids. The CDR3 spells CASSYRADRDNSPLHF. The DNA of the CDR3 is TGTGCCAGCAGTTACCGAGCAGACAGGGACAATTCACCCCTCCACTTT.

This sequence joins TRBV27 and TRBJ1-4; TRBD1 agrees at 7 bases. Germline V gene data show CDR1 as MNHEY and CDR2 as SMNVEV (reference sequence). This CDR3 region has 14 residues. V shed 6 bases and J 7 bases; nucleotides not matched to a gene: 8. The CDR3 DNA is TGTGCCAGCAGCCCGGGACAGACGGGTGAAAAACTGTTTTTT. It codes for CASSPGQTGEKLFF.

The chain is built from TRBV7-2 and TRBJ1-2, with unresolved D. This CDR3 is built from 11 residues. Trimming left V 5 bases short and J 8 bases short, with 9 bases between. CDR1 and CDR2 from the germline V gene are SGHTA and FQGNSA. CDR3 sequence (DNA): TGTGCCAGCAGCAGAGTCCGAGGCTACACCTTC. Its translation is CASSRVRGYTF.

V gene TRBV6-5 combines with J gene TRBJ1-3; D gene unclear. This CDR3 is 14 amino acids long. V was trimmed by 5 bases and J by 7 bases, leaving 15 bases between them. The germline CDR1 and CDR2 sequences are MNHEY and SVGAGI. CDR3 coding DNA: TGTGCCAGCAGTCTCATCGCGGGCGGGAACACCATATATTTT. It codes for CASSLIAGGNTIYF.

The J gene is TRBJ1-1, the V gene TRBV11-2; D remains unclear. Germline V CDR1 and CDR2: SGHAT, FQNNGV. CDR3 length: 13 amino acids. V was trimmed by 2 bases and J by 0 bases, leaving 4 bases between them. Here the CDR3 DNA reads TGTGCCAGCAGCTTATCCTTGAACACTGAAGCTTTCTTT. It codes for CASSLSLNTEAFF.

The chain recombines TRBV5-1 with TRBJ2-5, with TRBD1 matching 7 bases. Unmatched junction bases numbered 12, after V lost 3 bases and J lost 4 bases. The germline gives CDR1 SGHRS, CDR2 YFSETQ. CDR3 length: 16 residues. As DNA, the CDR3 is TGCGCCAGCAGCTATCAGGGGGAGCCACGACGAGAGACCCAGTACTTC. It translates to CASSYQGEPRRETQYF. Combining the CDR3 with reference TRBV5-1 and TRBJ2-5 gives the whole variable domain KAGVTQTPRYLIKTRGQQVTLSCSPISGHRSVSWYQQTPGQGLQFLFEYFSETQRNKGNFPGRFSGRQFSNSRSEMNVSTLELGDSALYLCASSYQGEPRRETQYFGPGTRLLVL.

This clone has a handful of counts. The DNA for the CDR3 is TGTGCCAGCAGTAAAACGACAGGGGGTTGGACTGAAGCTTTCTTT. This encodes CASSKTTGGWTEAFF. J is TRBJ1-1 and V is TRBV6-5; 9 bases match TRBD1. CDR3 length: 15 residues. Unmatched junction bases numbered 9, after V lost 5 bases and J lost 5 bases. Per the germline V gene, CDR1 is MNHEY and CDR2 is SVGAGI.

The CDR3, as DNA: TGTGCCGGCCAGACAGTTAGCACAGATACGCAGTATTTT. Translating gives CAGQTVSTDTQYF. This chain connects TRBV7-9 to TRBJ2-3; possibly TRBD1 for D (5 bases). Germline CDR1 and CDR2: SEHNR and FQNEAQ (reference sequence). CDR3 length equals 13 residues. V shed 11 bases and J shed 0 bases, with 12 bases lying between them.

This clone came up once. The chain couples TRBV5-6 to TRBJ1-2; D is perhaps TRBD1 (5 bases). Deletions cut 5 bases from V and 3 bases from J, with 14 bases between. There are 14 residues in the CDR3. Germline CDR1 reads SGHDT; CDR2 reads YYEEEE. Written as DNA, the CDR3 is TGTGCCAGCAGATTGAGGTCAGGGTACTATGGCTACACCTTC. Protein sequence: CASRLRSGYYGYTF.